The 26 T cell receptor beta chains below were found in one sample sequenced in a study of blood T cell repertoires in COVID-19. Libraries were prepared by immunoSEQ multiplex PCR; TCRdb keeps only in-frame clonotypes and omits some of them. The table includes 150,000 or so clones, around 84% detected once. Material for sequencing was peripheral blood. These TCRs come from a man of 80 years or more with acute or convalescent COVID-19.

The CDR3 DNA is TGTGCCAGCAGTTACCAGTTCTCGAACACTGAAGCTTTCTTT. It codes for CASSYQFSNTEAFF. The chain carries TRBV6-5 and TRBJ1-1; D gene uncertain. Germline-derived CDR1 and CDR2 are MNHEY and SVGAGI. V lost 2 bases, J lost 1 base, and 8 bases lay in between. This CDR3 has 14 amino acids.

This chain links TRBV18 with TRBJ2-7; D unclear. Germline CDR1 KGHSH, CDR2 LQKENI. The V end was cut by 4 bases, the J end by 2 bases, with 12 bases between. This CDR3 has 14 amino acids. CDR3 sequence (DNA): TGTGCCAGCTCACTATCCGGGTCGACCTACGAGCAGTACTTC. It yields the protein CASSLSGSTYEQYF.

This clone has only a few counts. This chain connects TRBV28 to TRBJ2-6, with 7 bases matching TRBD1. Per germline, CDR1 MDHEN and CDR2 SYDVKM. The CDR3 has 16 residues. Germline trimming cut 6 bases from V and 0 bases from J; bases unmatched to any gene: 5. CDR3 region: CASSLKGASGANVLTF. CDR3 nucleotide sequence: TGTGCCAGCAGCTTGAAGGGGGCCTCTGGGGCCAACGTCCTGACTTTC. Supplemented by reference TRBV28 and TRBJ2-6, the full variable domain reads DVKVTQSSRYLVKRTGEKVFLECVQDMDHENMFWYRQDPGLGLRLIYFSYDVKMKEKGDIPEGYSVSREKKERFSLILESASTNQTSMYLCASSLKGASGANVLTFGAGSRLTVL.

There are a few counts of this clone. V gene TRBV11-2 combines with J gene TRBJ1-4, with TRBD1 as a possible D gene (6 bases). The V gene lost 5 bases and the J gene lost 0 bases, with 10 bases spanning the gap. Germline lookup yields CDR1 SGHAT and CDR2 FQNNGV. This CDR3 contains 15 residues. This CDR3 is CASSPRTATNEKLFF. The CDR3 coding sequence is TGTGCCAGCAGCCCCCGGACAGCAACTAATGAAAAACTGTTTTTT.

The genes are TRBV6-5 and TRBJ1-1; 7 bases are a match to TRBD1. V was pared by 10 bases and J by 0 bases, with 5 bases of the junction left unmatched. From germline, CDR1 is MNHEY and CDR2 SVGAGI. The CDR3 is 13 residues long. In nucleotides, the CDR3 is TGTGCCACTCTGGGACAGATGAACACTGAAGCTTTCTTT. Its translation is CATLGQMNTEAFF.

The rearrangement joins TRBV2 to TRBJ1-5, with D uncertain. V was trimmed by 3 bases and J by 11 bases, leaving 14 bases between them. The CDR3 totals 13 residues. CDR1 and CDR2 (germline): SNHLY, FYNNEI. The CDR3 loop reads CASSERATSAQHF. In DNA form, the CDR3 reads TGTGCCAGCAGTGAGAGAGCTACCTCGGCCCAGCATTTT.

V is TRBV25-1 and J is TRBJ1-2; D call uncertain. The germline V gene has CDR1 MGHDK and CDR2 SYGVNS. The CDR3 spans 13 residues. Trimming took off 0 bases at V and 7 bases at J, with 9 bases between the two ends. CDR3 nucleotides: TGTGCCAGCAGTGAATACGAGGCGGCTGGCTACACCTTC. It translates to CASSEYEAAGYTF.

This chain joins TRBV5-6 and TRBJ2-7, with TRBD2 matching over 9 bases. Trimming took 6 bases from V and 1 from J; bases not matched to a gene: 11. The germline V gene encodes CDR1 SGHDT and CDR2 YYEEEE. The CDR3 has 16 residues. The chain's CDR3 is CASTRTGTSTSYEQYV. The CDR3 DNA follows: TGTGCCAGCACTAGAACCGGGACTAGCACTTCCTACGAGCAGTACGTC.

CDR3 sequence reads: CASRGAGVTEQFF. The CDR3 DNA follows: TGCGCCAGCAGAGGAGCGGGGGTTACCGAGCAGTTCTTC. The chain has TRBV10-2 and TRBJ2-1, with TRBD2 matching over 8 bases. This CDR3 has 13 amino acids. CDR1 is WSHSY and CDR2 is SAAADI in the germline V gene. The J segment lost 10 bases and the V segment lost 6 bases, leaving 8 bases of the junction unmatched.

The rearrangement joins TRBV5-1 to TRBJ1-1; D is unresolved. Trimming took off 6 bases at V and 4 bases at J, with 13 bases between the two ends. Looked up from germline, CDR1 is SGHRS and CDR2 is YFSETQ. This CDR3 has 13 amino acids. The CDR3 DNA is TGCGCCAGCACTCCCGGTGGCGGCACTGAAGCTTTCTTT. Residues: CASTPGGGTEAFF.

This clone has only one observation. This rearrangement joins TRBV2 to TRBJ2-2; 9 bases match TRBD1. Germline V gene sequence: CDR1 SNHLY, CDR2 FYNNEI. The CDR3 totals 15 residues. V was clipped by 4 bases and J by 7 bases; unmatched bases: 7. CDR3 DNA: TGTGCCAGCAGTGTTGGGGACAGGGCAGGCGGGGAGCTGTTTTTT. Encoded protein: CASSVGDRAGGELFF.

This chain connects TRBV30 to TRBJ1-5; D is unresolved. This CDR3 has 14 residues. V shed 3 bases and J shed 7 bases, with 16 bases lying between them. CDR1 and CDR2 (germline): GTSNPN, SVGIG (reference sequence). CDR3 sequence (DNA): TGTGCCTGGAGCGCAATTAATTCGGGGCAGCCCCAGCATTTT. The encoded protein is CAWSAINSGQPQHF.

The gene calls are TRBV6-6 and TRBJ1-5; D gene ambiguous. Germline V gene sequence: CDR1 MNHNY, CDR2 SVGAGI (reference sequence). V dropped 7 bases and J dropped 5 bases, with 12 bases sitting between them. The length of the CDR3 is 13 residues. The CDR3: CASTVSPDQPQHF. Here the CDR3 DNA reads TGTGCCAGCACCGTAAGCCCGGATCAGCCCCAGCATTTT.

This clone was seen more than once but under ten times. CDR3 sequence reads: CASSPPIRGGEQFF. The CDR3 DNA is TGTGCCAGCAGTCCCCCGATTCGGGGGGGGGAGCAGTTCTTC. The rearrangement uses TRBV28 and TRBJ2-1; 8 nucleotides align to TRBD2. CDR3 length: 14 amino acids. CDR1 is MDHEN, CDR2 SYDVKM, per germline. The trim removed 5 bases at V and 10 bases at J, leaving 10 bases unmatched. Based on the CDR3 plus reference TRBV28 and TRBJ2-1, the full variable domain is DVKVTQSSRYLVKRTGEKVFLECVQDMDHENMFWYRQDPGLGLRLIYFSYDVKMKEKGDIPEGYSVSREKKERFSLILESASTNQTSMYLCASSPPIRGGEQFFGPGTRLTVL.

In DNA form, the CDR3 reads TGTGCCAGCACACAAAGGACAGGGCTACGGGGCTACACCTTC. As protein: CASTQRTGLRGYTF. The V call is TRBV13, the J call TRBJ1-2, with TRBD1 matching 8 bases. Germline-derived CDR1 and CDR2 are PRHDT and FYEKMQ (reference sequence). Trimming at V came to 7 bases and at J to 8 bases, leaving 12 bases not matched to a gene. The CDR3 sequence is 14 residues long. The full variable domain, its missing parts supplied by reference TRBV13 and TRBJ1-2, is AAGVIQSPRHLIKEKRETATLKCYPIPRHDTVYWYQQGPGQDPQFLISFYEKMQSDKGSIPDRFSAQQFSDYHSELNMSSLELGDSALYFCASTQRTGLRGYTFGSGTRLTVV.

This clone showed up just a few times. The chain employs TRBV6-5 and TRBJ2-1; 10 bases are a match to TRBD1. The germline V gene encodes CDR1 MNHEY and CDR2 SVGAGI. The length of the CDR3 is 15 residues. V shed 10 bases and J 9 bases; nucleotides not matched to a gene: 15. CDR3 DNA sequence: TGTGCCACCAGATTCGGTGGGACAGGGGCCGGTGAGCAGTTCTTC. It is translated as CATRFGGTGAGEQFF.

V usage is TRBV5-1 and J usage is TRBJ1-1; 11 bases align to TRBD1. Per the germline V gene, CDR1 is SGHRS and CDR2 is YFSETQ. There are 16 residues in the CDR3. V dropped 1 base and J dropped 6; count of bases not matched to a gene: 8. The CDR3 protein is CASSLQWTGGPAEAFF. CDR3 coding DNA: TGCGCCAGCAGCTTGCAGTGGACAGGGGGCCCGGCTGAAGCTTTCTTT. Full variable domain (outside the CDR3, taken from reference TRBV5-1 and TRBJ1-1): KAGVTQTPRYLIKTRGQQVTLSCSPISGHRSVSWYQQTPGQGLQFLFEYFSETQRNKGNFPGRFSGRQFSNSRSEMNVSTLELGDSALYLCASSLQWTGGPAEAFFGQGTRLTVV.

This clone was picked up a small number of times. This chain links TRBV7-9 with TRBJ2-5; maybe TRBD2 (7 bases). Trimming shortened V by 3 bases and J by 2 bases, and 13 bases separated the two germline ends. Germline values: CDR1 SEHNR, CDR2 FQNEAQ (reference sequence). The CDR3 contains 15 residues. The CDR3 nucleotides read TGTGCCAGCAGCTTCACGGGGGGCCGACAAGAGACCCAGTACTTC. Translating gives CASSFTGGRQETQYF.

The CDR3, as DNA: TGTGCCAGCAGCTTAGATCGCAGGGTGGGAAACACCATATATTTT. It encodes CASSLDRRVGNTIYF. This rearrangement joins TRBV11-2 to TRBJ1-3, with D possibly matching TRBD1 (5 bases). V lost 0 bases, J lost 4 bases, and 10 bases lay in between. The germline gives CDR1 SGHAT, CDR2 FQNNGV. The CDR3 has 15 residues.

The chain joins TRBV9 to TRBJ2-5, with 7 bases matching TRBD1. CDR1 is SGDLS, CDR2 YYNGEE, per germline. The CDR3 is 16 residues long. J was trimmed by 3 bases and V by 4 bases; bases with no gene match: 12. The CDR3 spells CASSTSGRGQEETQYF. Here the CDR3 DNA reads TGTGCCAGCAGCACGTCCGGAAGGGGGCAGGAAGAGACCCAGTACTTC.

This clone was recorded many times. Written as DNA, the CDR3 is TGCGCCAGCAGCCAAGCTTCTCCGGGACAGGGGTGGCGACCCCTCCACTTT. Its protein is CASSQASPGQGWRPLHF. V is TRBV4-1 and J is TRBJ1-6, with 10 bases lining up with TRBD1. Germline assignment: CDR1 MGHRA and CDR2 YSYEKL. This CDR3 spans 17 amino acids. V lost 1 base, J lost 12 bases, and 12 bases stayed unmatched.

This clone was counted ten times or more. V usage is TRBV3-1 (or the pseudogene TRBV3-2) and J usage is TRBJ2-5; 10 nucleotides line up with TRBD2. The CDR3 sequence is 15 residues long. J lost 2 bases, V lost 6 bases, and 6 bases had no gene match. Germline V lookup: CDR1 LGHDT, CDR2 YNNKEL (reference sequence). The chain's CDR3 is CASRPPSGGQETQYF. The CDR3, as DNA: TGTGCCAGCAGGCCCCCTAGCGGGGGACAAGAGACCCAGTACTTC.

This chain connects TRBV14 to TRBJ2-4; 7 bases are shared with TRBD1. The ends lost 1 base at V and 14 bases at J; junction bases unmatched: 5. The V gene's germline CDR1 is SGHDN and CDR2 FVKESK. This CDR3 spans 12 amino acids. In DNA, the CDR3 is TGTGCCAGCAGCCAAGCCGCGACAGGGAAGTACTTC. It specifies CASSQAATGKYF.

The chain joins TRBV7-2 to TRBJ2-3; tentative D call: TRBD2 (6 bases). Germline V gene lookup returns CDR1 SGHTA and CDR2 FQGNSA. V was pared by 1 base and J by 3 bases, with 11 bases between. This CDR3 comprises 15 residues. The CDR3 sequence is CASSLESGRTDTQYF. CDR3 DNA: TGTGCCAGCAGCTTAGAGAGTGGGAGGACAGATACGCAGTATTTT.

V and J are TRBV6-4 and TRBJ2-3; 9 bases are shared with TRBD1. CDR1 MRHNA and CDR2 SNTAGT come from the germline V gene. V dropped 5 bases and J dropped 6; count of bases not matched to a gene: 9. This CDR3 spans 15 amino acids. CDR3 DNA: TGTGCCAGCAGTCTCAGGACAGGGGCCTTTGATACGCAGTATTTT. Translating gives CASSLRTGAFDTQYF.

This chain links TRBV30 with TRBJ2-7; D is perhaps TRBD1 (5 bases). CDR3 length: 13 residues. The V gene lost 4 bases and the J gene lost 5 bases, with 15 bases spanning the gap. The germline V gene encodes CDR1 GTSNPN and CDR2 SVGIG (reference sequence). CDR3 amino acids: CAWKPQGVNEQYF. In DNA, the CDR3 is TGTGCCTGGAAACCCCAAGGGGTCAACGAGCAGTACTTC.